This TCR beta chain was found in a study of monozygotic twins with cystic fibrosis. Study-wide results and caveats: Unrelated CF individuals shared fewer identical clonotypes than monozygotic CF twins.

CDR1 is MDHEN and CDR2 is SYDVKM in the germline V gene. This CDR3 has 17 residues. Trimming took off 10 bases at V and 4 bases at J, with 28 bases between the two ends. About this clone: Its antigen is not identified.

Only in-frame clones appear in the TCRdb table, and some are missing; sequencing was by immunoSEQ multiplex PCR. This sample has around 27,000 clones, with approximately 96% found just once. The chain uses TRBV28 and TRBJ1-2; the D gene is possibly TRBD1 (6 bases). The clonotype originates from a girl aged 2-15 years with cystic fibrosis. Material: blood. In nucleotides, the CDR3 is TGTGCCACCAACCACGACAGGTTCAGGGCTCATTTCTATGGCTACACCTTC. It translates to CATNHDRFRAHFYGYTF.